This TCR beta chain derives from a study of patients and donors after allogeneic stem cell transplantation. TCRdb reprocessed the RT-PCR reads with MiXCR, giving one entry per CDR3 protein. The sample has 150,000 to 200,000 distinct CDR3 sequences; approximately 22% are singletons. This clonotype was counted only a few times. CDR1 is ENHRY and CDR2 is SYGVKD in the germline V gene. The CDR3 runs to 13 residues. V lost 0 bases and J 1 base, leaving 3 bases between the germline ends. Sample: blood, either unsorted or a sorted T cell fraction (not recorded which). This sequence joins TRBV10-3 and TRBJ1-1; D remains unclear. This clonotype was sampled from a human donor who was either an allogeneic HSCT recipient or a stem cell or donor lymphocyte infusion donor (not recorded which). It is not recorded whose cells these are; they may come from a transplant donor. The CDR3 spells CAISESRNTEAFF. For the CDR3, the DNA is TGTGCCATCAGTGAGTCGCGGAACACTGAAGCTTTCTTT.